The 19 T cell receptor beta chains reported below all come from one sample, sequenced in a study of blood T cell repertoires in COVID-19. Sequencing used immunoSEQ multiplex PCR; TCRdb keeps in-frame clones, though not all of them. The sample contains around 140,000 clones, about 90% of which appear only once. The sample comprised PBMCs or T cells enriched from blood (not recorded which). Receptors were obtained from a man aged 60 to 75 who had recovered from COVID-19.

This chain uses TRBV7-9 with TRBJ1-1, with D hard to call. V was cut by 1 base and J by 1 base, with 4 bases left in between. Germline CDR1 is SEHNR and CDR2 is FQNEAQ (reference sequence). This CDR3 comprises 13 residues. CDR3 region: CASSLEPNTEAFF. In DNA form, the CDR3 reads TGTGCCAGCAGCTTAGAGCCGAACACTGAAGCTTTCTTT.

The V gene is TRBV4-1, the J gene TRBJ1-1; 8 bases are shared with TRBD1. The trim removed 1 base at V and 1 base at J, leaving 5 bases unmatched. Germline CDR1 MGHRA, CDR2 YSYEKL. The CDR3 is made up of 16 amino acids. CDR3 nucleotide sequence: TGCGCCAGCAGCCAAGCCTCCGGGACAGGGAACACTGAAGCTTTCTTT. Encoded protein: CASSQASGTGNTEAFF.

J is TRBJ2-3 and V is TRBV3-1 (or the pseudogene TRBV3-2); maybe TRBD2 (6 bases). The length of the CDR3 is 14 residues. Germline values: CDR1 LGHDT, CDR2 YNNKEL (reference sequence). V lost 4 bases, J lost 2 bases, and 10 bases lay in between. The CDR3 loop reads CASSRRDFTDTQYF. Here the CDR3 DNA reads TGTGCCAGCAGCCGTAGGGACTTCACAGATACGCAGTATTTT.

V gene TRBV11-2 combines with J gene TRBJ2-7; no clear D. The CDR3 is 15 amino acids. Germline V gene data show CDR1 as SGHAT and CDR2 as FQNNGV. V was cut by 0 bases and J by 0 bases, with 9 bases left in between. The CDR3, as DNA: TGTGCCAGCAGCTTAGAACCGCCGAGCTCCTACGAGCAGTACTTC. Translated, it gives CASSLEPPSSYEQYF.

The genes are TRBV14 and TRBJ2-7; no definite D call. V was pared by 0 bases and J by 9 bases, with 12 bases between. The length of the CDR3 is 13 residues. Germline CDR1 and CDR2: SGHDN and FVKESK. CDR3 sequence reads: CASSQDRSLGQYF. The DNA for the CDR3 is TGTGCCAGCAGCCAAGATCGGTCACTCGGGCAGTACTTC.

This clone was found a few times. The chain combines TRBV30 with TRBJ1-6, with D perhaps matching TRBD1 (6 bases). Trimming pared 6 bases from V and 8 bases from J, leaving 20 bases between. This CDR3 is built from 15 residues. In germline, CDR1 is GTSNPN, CDR2 SVGIG (reference sequence). CDR3 sequence: CACPTGGQWDSPLHF. CDR3 DNA sequence: TGTGCCTGCCCGACCGGGGGGCAATGGGATTCACCCCTCCACTTT.

The CDR3 region has the DNA TGTGCCAGTAGTATAGAGGAAAGGAGGCCCCAGCATTTT. Amino acids: CASSIEERRPQHF. V usage is TRBV19 and J usage is TRBJ1-5; no reliable D call. The CDR3 is made up of 13 amino acids. The germline V gene encodes CDR1 LNHDA and CDR2 SQIVND (reference sequence). Deletions cut 0 bases from V and 9 bases from J, with 9 bases between.

V usage is TRBV5-4 and J usage is TRBJ2-7; 7 bases agree with TRBD1. The CDR3 is 13 amino acids. Per germline, CDR1 SGHNT and CDR2 YYREEE (reference sequence). Losses at the gene ends were 5 bases for V and 4 bases for J; bases not matched to a gene: 6. CDR3 amino acids: CASSPGQTYEQYF. CDR3 bases: TGTGCCAGCAGTCCGGGACAGACTTACGAGCAGTACTTC.

The chain is built from TRBV25-1 and TRBJ1-6, with 7 nucleotides matching TRBD1. After removal of 7 bases from V and 7 bases from J, the junction contained 7 bases not matched to a gene. Germline-derived CDR1 and CDR2 are MGHDK and SYGVNS. CDR3 size: 14 residues. CDR3 sequence (DNA): TGTGCCAGCAAGGGACAGCTTTCAAATTCACCCCTCCACTTT. This encodes CASKGQLSNSPLHF.

The chain links TRBV27 to TRBJ2-6, with D maybe TRBD2 (5 bases). Germline CDR1 is MNHEY and CDR2 is SMNVEV (reference sequence). The CDR3 sequence is 15 residues long. Trimming removed 8 bases from V and 0 bases from J, with 11 bases in between. Here the CDR3 DNA reads TGTGCCAGCGGGCGGACTCTCTCTGGGGCCAACGTCCTGACTTTC. Translated: CASGRTLSGANVLTF.

The CDR3 DNA is TGTGCCAGCAGCTCTATCCGGGACAGTGAAGCTTTCTTT. It encodes CASSSIRDSEAFF. The rearrangement joins TRBV7-3 to TRBJ1-1; 7 bases agree with TRBD1. The CDR3 has 13 residues. Per the germline V gene, CDR1 is SGHTA and CDR2 is FQGTGA. Trimming cost V 4 bases and J 7 bases; bases outside gene matches: 6.

V is TRBV19 and J is TRBJ1-4, with D possibly matching TRBD1 (5 bases). V lost 1 base, J lost 5 bases, and 11 bases lay in between. CDR1 is LNHDA and CDR2 is SQIVND in the germline V gene (reference sequence). The CDR3 sequence is 15 residues long. The CDR3 sequence: CASSIAGAANEKLFF. The CDR3 region has the DNA TGTGCCAGTAGTATAGCTGGGGCGGCCAATGAAAAACTGTTTTTT.

The chain couples TRBV3-1 (or the pseudogene TRBV3-2) to TRBJ1-5; TRBD1 is a possible D gene (6 bases). V dropped 2 bases and J dropped 15 bases, with 11 bases sitting between them. The CDR3 has 11 residues. Germline CDR1 is LGHDT and CDR2 is YNNKEL (reference sequence). The CDR3 reads CASSQRGTWHF. DNA of the CDR3: TGTGCCAGCAGCCAAAGGGGGACCTGGCATTTT.

The chain combines TRBV12-3 or TRBV12-4 with TRBJ2-5; no reliable D call. CDR3 length equals 13 residues. V lost 3 bases and J lost 3, with 8 bases in between. The CDR3 DNA follows: TGTGCCAGCAGTTTGCCCAACAAAGAGACCCAGTACTTC. It translates to CASSLPNKETQYF.

This chain joins TRBV6-1 and TRBJ2-3, with D possibly matching TRBD2 (7 bases). The V end was cut by 4 bases, the J end by 6 bases, with 26 bases between. The CDR3 runs to 18 residues. Germline V gene sequence: CDR1 MNHNS, CDR2 SASEGT. The CDR3 DNA reads as TGTGCCAGCAGTGCCCAGAGAGGGGGGGTAGGCTTGACCGATACGCAGTATTTT. Protein sequence: CASSAQRGGVGLTDTQYF.

The rearrangement joins TRBV6-1 to TRBJ1-2; unclear D gene. Germline assignment: CDR1 MNHNS and CDR2 SASEGT. V was trimmed by 2 bases and J by 8 bases, leaving 15 bases between them. The CDR3 loop spans 14 amino acids. CDR3 region: CASSEFGRTQGYTF. The CDR3 DNA follows: TGTGCCAGCAGTGAATTCGGGCGGACTCAGGGCTACACCTTC.

The genes are TRBV3-1 (or the pseudogene TRBV3-2) and TRBJ1-1; D may be TRBD1 (5 bases). Per germline, CDR1 LGHDT and CDR2 YNNKEL (reference sequence). Trimming took 4 bases from V and 5 from J, leaving 17 bases between them. The CDR3 has 15 amino acids. The CDR3 sequence: CASSPIGWGGTEAFF. The CDR3 DNA reads TGTGCCAGCAGCCCGATCGGGTGGGGGGGGACTGAAGCTTTCTTT.

This chain links TRBV6-5 with TRBJ1-2, with TRBD1 matching 7 bases. The ends lost 6 bases at V and 5 bases at J; junction bases unmatched: 9. Germline V gene data show CDR1 as MNHEY and CDR2 as SVGAGI. This CDR3 spans 14 amino acids. Here the CDR3 DNA reads TGTGCCAGCAGGCGAGGGGGCGTCGGATATGGCTACACCTTC. This gives the protein CASRRGGVGYGYTF.

The chain couples TRBV4-1 to TRBJ2-1; possibly TRBD2 for D (7 bases). This CDR3 has 14 amino acids. Per the germline V gene, CDR1 is MGHRA and CDR2 is YSYEKL. V was shortened by 10 bases and J by 8 bases, with 21 bases between the two germline ends. This chain's CDR3 is CATTPGEGWDEQFF. In DNA, the CDR3 is TGCGCCACCACCCCAGGGGAGGGGTGGGATGAGCAGTTCTTC.